This is a list of T cell receptor beta chains from one sample in a study of metastatic and nonmetastatic thyroid tumors. TCRdb re-clonotyped the PCR reads through MiXCR. The sample has about 25,000 clones, around an eighth seen once. Source material: blood. These receptor sequences come from a female donor with papillary thyroid cancer or a benign thyroid nodule (not recorded which). Some clones in this sample may be carry-over from other donors' samples. The conserved cysteine and the conserved F or W are not part of the CDR3 here.

>TRBV11-2|TRBJ1-1
ASSSPGRNTEAF
>TRBV7-9|TRBJ1-1
ASSIERELEEAF
>TRBV6-1|TRBJ1-2
ASKQDSAFDYT
>TRBV19|TRBJ2-3
ASASGTSDTDTQY
>TRBV10-1|TRBJ2-3
ASSPGETDTQY
>TRBV20-1|TRBJ1-1
SAVHPEAYTEAF
>TRBV6-1|TRBJ1-2
ASSEASDRGMGYT
>TRBV4-2|TRBJ2-1
ASSQDGGASYNEQF
>TRBV6-5|TRBJ1-3
ASKLTDDGNTIY
>TRBV24-1|TRBJ1-2
ATSDLGQGGYGYT
>TRBV28|TRBJ2-7
ASSFQVAGLYEQY
>TRBV6-2/TRBV6-3|TRBJ1-5
ASSYFPAGGNQPQH
>TRBV19|TRBJ2-7
ASRQSSASSYEQY
>TRBV12-3/TRBV12-4|TRBJ2-7
ASRDGKAGLYGQY
>TRBV28|TRBJ1-2
ASILVRGGEGYT
>TRBV4-3|TRBJ2-7
ASSRDRDRGNEQY
>TRBV30|TRBJ2-3
AWGAGDTQY
>TRBV28|TRBJ2-5
ASRSDSGQETQY
>TRBV28|TRBJ1-1
ASSKGGLNTEAF
>TRBV5-1|TRBJ1-6
ASSVGGGSPLH
>TRBV12-3/TRBV12-4|TRBJ1-5
ASSSGQVFQPQH
>TRBV27|TRBJ2-1
ASSANQGRGMGEQF
>TRBV10-1|TRBJ2-2
ASSGTANTGELF
>TRBV6-2/TRBV6-3|TRBJ2-3
ASSLDRDGTDTQY
>TRBV18|TRBJ2-7
ASSQDRAFEQY
>TRBV9|TRBJ1-1
ASSVADRVHRGTEAF
>TRBV28|TRBJ1-2
ASSYDNYGYT
>TRBV9|TRBJ2-3
ASSVAGGGADTQY
>TRBV12-3/TRBV12-4|TRBJ1-2
ASSDRGQGYGYT
>TRBV5-1|TRBJ1-3
ASSSLGGGGNTIY
>TRBV29-1|TRBJ2-5
SVGDRYQETQY
>TRBV7-8|TRBJ2-7
ASRRAAYEQY
>TRBV11-2|TRBJ2-4
ASSFSGGAAAKNIQY
>TRBV5-1|TRBJ1-1
ASSQSGQGYPMNTEAF
>TRBV7-2|TRBJ2-5
ASSLAEAHGVLLETQY
>TRBV27|TRBJ2-6
ASSFGPGANVLT
>TRBV11-2|TRBJ2-3
ASSLPPTGSTDTQY
>TRBV28|TRBJ2-7
ASSLSGLVGPLHEQY
>TRBV20-1|TRBJ2-1
SASLWGDSYNEQF
>TRBV24-1|TRBJ2-1
ATSYRTVSEGSNEQF
>TRBV7-9|TRBJ1-1
ASSPSPTSTEAF
>TRBV20-1|TRBJ2-7
SAIIAGASYEQY
>TRBV9|TRBJ1-1
ASSADQSEAF
>TRBV20-1|TRBJ2-7
SARDPLSHEQY
>TRBV6-1|TRBJ1-2
ASSDGLGGGGAGDGYT
>TRBV30|TRBJ1-6
AWSDENNSPLH
>TRBV30|TRBJ2-2
AWSAIRTSTGELF
>TRBV18|TRBJ2-7
ASSRPGQEGRQY